One T cell receptor (beta chain) is described in this entry. It has no known antigen specificity. No much larger clonotype is one base removed from it; base qualities were not supplied. The sample is drawn from a study of CD8 T cells in ankylosing spondylitis (dated by TCRdb to the late 2010s). Background for the entire study: The study set out to find disease-linked TCR variants by profiling T cell receptor beta repertoires in ankylosing spondylitis patients and healthy donors. The whole study cohort included 95 to 130 healthy donors and 25 ankylosing spondylitis patients. Samples of peripheral blood were taken, and for ankylosing spondylitis patients, synovial fluid was collected as well.

Sequencing relied on an Illumina HiSeq 2500. Quantitative 5'-RACE with molecular barcodes was used to prepare TCR beta libraries. As for how the authors treated the data: Disease-linked TCR variants were identified with a new computational method built on a probabilistic model of VDJ rearrangement. TCRdb handled the public reads itself, with Q25 trimming in fastp and clone calling in MiXCR, and kept productive beta chains. Here each entry gathers all rows of one CDR3 protein and keeps the most common genes and DNA. For this entry, the V and J calls and clone size follow TCRdb and not the study's own pipeline. For this sample the table gives 800,000 to 900,000 distinct CDR3 sequences, of which about 12% were detected only once. The top ten clones comprise approximately 0.51% of the sample. The CDR3 sequence holds 15 residues, the cysteine and phenylalanine included. Only CDR3 DNA remains: 45 bases, in frame from the first base. Taken from the germline V gene (reference sequence), the CDR1 and CDR2 loops are GTSNPN and SVGIG. Trimming removed 3 bases from V and 5 bases from J; the gene matches leave 5 bases unexplained.

Study-wide findings and limitations: The disease-linked clones had a CD8+ phenotype and were found at relatively low frequencies in peripheral blood. A TCR beta motif made up of eight highly homologous amino acid variants appeared to be characteristic of blood from ankylosing spondylitis patients. Some TCR beta motif variants had previously been reported in synovial fluid and blood of reactive arthritis patients, which suggested common disease-initiation mechanisms. The disease-linked clones were reported to be significantly enriched in matched synovial fluid samples from ankylosing spondylitis patients.

The chain was built from TRBV30 and TRBJ2-2, with 11 bases aligning to TRBD1. This receptor was identified in a male donor with ankylosing spondylitis. What was sequenced was blood, either unsorted or a sorted T cell fraction (not recorded which). Here is the DNA: TGTGCCTGGAGATGGACAGGGGGCGAGACCGGGGAGCTGTTTTTT. It specifies CAWRWTGGETGELFF.